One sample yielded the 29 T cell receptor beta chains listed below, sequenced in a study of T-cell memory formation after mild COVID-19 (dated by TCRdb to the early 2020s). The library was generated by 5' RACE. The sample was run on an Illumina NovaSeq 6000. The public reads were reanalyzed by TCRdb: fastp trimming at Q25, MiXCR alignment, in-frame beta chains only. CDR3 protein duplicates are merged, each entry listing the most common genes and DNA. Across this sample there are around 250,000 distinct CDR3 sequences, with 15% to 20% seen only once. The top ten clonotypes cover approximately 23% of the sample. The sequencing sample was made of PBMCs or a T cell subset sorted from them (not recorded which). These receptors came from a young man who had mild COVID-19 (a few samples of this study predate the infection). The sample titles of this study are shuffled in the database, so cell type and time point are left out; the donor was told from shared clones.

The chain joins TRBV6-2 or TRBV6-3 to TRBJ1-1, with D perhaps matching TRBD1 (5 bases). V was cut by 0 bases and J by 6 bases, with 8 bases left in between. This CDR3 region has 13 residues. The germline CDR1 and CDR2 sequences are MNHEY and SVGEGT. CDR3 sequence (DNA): TGTGCCAGCAGTTACTCGGGGCGCCCTGAAGCTTTCTTT. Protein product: CASSYSGRPEAFF.

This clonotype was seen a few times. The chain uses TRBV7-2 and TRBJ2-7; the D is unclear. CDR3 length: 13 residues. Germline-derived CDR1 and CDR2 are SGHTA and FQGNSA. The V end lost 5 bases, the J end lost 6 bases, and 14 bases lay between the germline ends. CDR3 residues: CASSLGPAREQYF. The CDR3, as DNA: TGTGCCAGCAGCCTCGGGCCCGCGCGCGAGCAGTACTTC.

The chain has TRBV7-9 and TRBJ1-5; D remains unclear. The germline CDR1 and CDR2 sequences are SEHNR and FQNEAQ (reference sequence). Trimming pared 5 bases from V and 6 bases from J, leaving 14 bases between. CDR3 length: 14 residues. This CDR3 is CASSPPGTVQPQHF. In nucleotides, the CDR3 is TGTGCCAGCAGCCCCCCAGGTACGGTTCAGCCCCAGCATTTT.

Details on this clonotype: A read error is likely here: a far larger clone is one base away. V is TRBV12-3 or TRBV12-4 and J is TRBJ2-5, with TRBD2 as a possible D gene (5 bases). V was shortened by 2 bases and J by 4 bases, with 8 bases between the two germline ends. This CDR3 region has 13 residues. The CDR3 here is CASSLRAGETQYF. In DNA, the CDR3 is TGTGCCAGCAGTTTACGGGCGGGAGAGACCCAGTACTTC.

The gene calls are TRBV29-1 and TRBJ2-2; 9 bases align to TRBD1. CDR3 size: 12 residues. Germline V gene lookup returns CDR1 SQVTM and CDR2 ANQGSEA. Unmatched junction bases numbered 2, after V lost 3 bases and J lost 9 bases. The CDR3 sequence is CSVEGQGRELFF. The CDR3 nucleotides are TGCAGCGTTGAGGGACAGGGCAGGGAGCTGTTTTTT.

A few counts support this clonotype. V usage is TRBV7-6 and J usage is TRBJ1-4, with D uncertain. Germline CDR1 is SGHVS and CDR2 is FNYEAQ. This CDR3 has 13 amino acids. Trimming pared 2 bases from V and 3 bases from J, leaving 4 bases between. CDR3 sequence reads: CASSLQSNEKLFF. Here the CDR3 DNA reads TGTGCCAGCAGCTTACAGTCTAATGAAAAACTGTTTTTT.

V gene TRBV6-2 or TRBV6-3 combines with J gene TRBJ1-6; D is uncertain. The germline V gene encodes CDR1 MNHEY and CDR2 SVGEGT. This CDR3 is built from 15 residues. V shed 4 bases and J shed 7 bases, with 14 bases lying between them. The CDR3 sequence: CASSFLVGGNSPLHF. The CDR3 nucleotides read TGTGCCAGCAGTTTTTTGGTCGGCGGGAATTCACCCCTCCACTTT.

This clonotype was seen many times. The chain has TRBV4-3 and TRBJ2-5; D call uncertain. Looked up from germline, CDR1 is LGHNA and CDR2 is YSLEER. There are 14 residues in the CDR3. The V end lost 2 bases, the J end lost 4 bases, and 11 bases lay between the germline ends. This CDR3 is CASSQSRVSETQYF. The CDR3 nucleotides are TGCGCCAGCAGCCAATCCCGGGTTTCAGAGACCCAGTACTTC.

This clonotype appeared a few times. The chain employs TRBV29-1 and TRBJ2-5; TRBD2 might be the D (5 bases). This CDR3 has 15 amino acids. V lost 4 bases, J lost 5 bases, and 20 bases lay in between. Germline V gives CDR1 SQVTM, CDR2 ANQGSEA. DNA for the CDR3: TGCAGCGTTGGGAGCAGTGCCCTAGCTAAGGAGACCCAGTACTTC. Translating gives CSVGSSALAKETQYF.

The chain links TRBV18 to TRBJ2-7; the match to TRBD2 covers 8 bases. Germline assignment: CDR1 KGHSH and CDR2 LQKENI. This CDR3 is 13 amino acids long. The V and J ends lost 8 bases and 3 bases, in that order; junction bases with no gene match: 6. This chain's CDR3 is CASRGTSVYEQYF. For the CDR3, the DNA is TGTGCCAGCCGGGGGACTAGTGTCTACGAGCAGTACTTC. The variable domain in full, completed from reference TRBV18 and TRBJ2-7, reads NAGVMQNPRHLVRRRGQEARLRCSPMKGHSHVYWYRQLPEEGLKFMVYLQKENIIDESGMPKERFSAEFPKEGPSILRIQQVVRGDSAAYFCASRGTSVYEQYFGPGTRLTVT.

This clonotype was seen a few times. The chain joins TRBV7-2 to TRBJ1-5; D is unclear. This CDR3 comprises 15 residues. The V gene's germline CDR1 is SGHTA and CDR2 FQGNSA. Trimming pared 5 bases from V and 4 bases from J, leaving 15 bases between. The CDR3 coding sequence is TGTGCCAGCAGCCTCGGTGGCCTTCTTAATCAGCCCCAGCATTTT. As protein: CASSLGGLLNQPQHF.

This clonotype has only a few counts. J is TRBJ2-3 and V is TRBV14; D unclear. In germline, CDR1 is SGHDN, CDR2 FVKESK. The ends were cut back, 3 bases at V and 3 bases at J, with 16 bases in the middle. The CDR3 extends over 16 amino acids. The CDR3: CASSQPVVPITDTQYF. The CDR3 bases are TGTGCCAGCAGCCAGCCGGTAGTACCTATAACAGATACGCAGTATTTT.

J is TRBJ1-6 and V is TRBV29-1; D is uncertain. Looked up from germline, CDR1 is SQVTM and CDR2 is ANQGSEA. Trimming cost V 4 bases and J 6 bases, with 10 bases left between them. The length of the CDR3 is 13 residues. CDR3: CSVGEDFNSPLHF. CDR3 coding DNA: TGCAGCGTTGGTGAGGACTTTAATTCACCCCTCCACTTT.

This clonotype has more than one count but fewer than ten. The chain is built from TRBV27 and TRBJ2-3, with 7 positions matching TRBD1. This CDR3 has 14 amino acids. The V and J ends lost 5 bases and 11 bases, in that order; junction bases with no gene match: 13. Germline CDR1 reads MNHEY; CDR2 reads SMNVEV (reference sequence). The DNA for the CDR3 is TGTGCCAGCAGTCACCGGGGACAGCTTCACGGGCAGTATTTT. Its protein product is CASSHRGQLHGQYF.

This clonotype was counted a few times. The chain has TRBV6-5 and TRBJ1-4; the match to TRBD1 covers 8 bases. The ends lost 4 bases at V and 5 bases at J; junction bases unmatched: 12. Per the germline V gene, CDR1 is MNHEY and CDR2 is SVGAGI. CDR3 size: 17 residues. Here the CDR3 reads CASSSNIRGLKNEKLFF. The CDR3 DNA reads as TGTGCCAGCAGTTCCAACATCAGGGGGCTAAAAAATGAAAAACTGTTTTTT.

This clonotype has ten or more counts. CDR3 sequence reads: CASSRTSNTGELFF. The CDR3, as DNA: TGCGCCAGCAGCCGGACTTCAAACACCGGGGAGCTGTTTTTT. This rearrangement joins TRBV4-3 to TRBJ2-2; TRBD2 is a possible D gene (5 bases). V lost 4 bases to trimming and J lost 2 bases, with 8 bases between them. The length of the CDR3 is 14 residues. CDR1 LGHNA and CDR2 YSLEER come from the germline V gene.

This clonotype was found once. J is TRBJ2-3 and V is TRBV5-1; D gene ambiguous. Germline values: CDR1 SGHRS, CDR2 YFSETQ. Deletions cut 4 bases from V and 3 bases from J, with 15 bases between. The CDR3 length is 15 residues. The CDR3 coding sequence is TGCGCCAGCAGCCCCAGGACCTCCTATACAGATACGCAGTATTTT. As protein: CASSPRTSYTDTQYF.

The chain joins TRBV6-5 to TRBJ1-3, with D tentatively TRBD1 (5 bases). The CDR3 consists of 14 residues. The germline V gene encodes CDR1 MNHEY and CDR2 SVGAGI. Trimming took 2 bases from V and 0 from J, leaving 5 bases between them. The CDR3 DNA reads TGTGCCAGCAGTTACGGACACTCTGGAAACACCATATATTTT. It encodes CASSYGHSGNTIYF.

The CDR3, as DNA: TGTGCCAGCAGCTTAAGGGCCTCAGAAGAGACCCAGTACTTC. It encodes CASSLRASEETQYF. V gene TRBV7-9 combines with J gene TRBJ2-5, with no clear D. The germline V and J ends were trimmed by 2 bases and 3 bases, with 10 bases remaining between them. The CDR3 runs 14 residues. Germline V gene data show CDR1 as SEHNR and CDR2 as FQNEAQ (reference sequence).

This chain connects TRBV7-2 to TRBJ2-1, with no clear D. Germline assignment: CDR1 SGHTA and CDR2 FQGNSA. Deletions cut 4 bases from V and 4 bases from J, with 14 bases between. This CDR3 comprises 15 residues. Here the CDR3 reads CASSSGWKGYNEQFF. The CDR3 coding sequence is TGTGCCAGCAGCTCCGGTTGGAAGGGTTACAATGAGCAGTTCTTC.

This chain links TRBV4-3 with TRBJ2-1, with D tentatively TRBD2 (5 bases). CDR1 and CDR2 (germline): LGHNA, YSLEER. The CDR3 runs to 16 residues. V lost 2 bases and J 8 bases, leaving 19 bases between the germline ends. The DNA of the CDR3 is TGCGCCAGCAGCCAAATTAGCCCCCTAGCCGTGCATGAGCAGTTCTTC. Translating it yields CASSQISPLAVHEQFF.

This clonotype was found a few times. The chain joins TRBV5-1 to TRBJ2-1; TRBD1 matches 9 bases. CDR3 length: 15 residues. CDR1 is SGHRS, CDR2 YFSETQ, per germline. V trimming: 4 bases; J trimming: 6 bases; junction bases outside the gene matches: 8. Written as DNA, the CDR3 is TGCGCCAGCAGCCCCAGACAGGGGGTAGGCAATGAGCAGTTCTTC. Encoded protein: CASSPRQGVGNEQFF.

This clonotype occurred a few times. In nucleotides, the CDR3 is TGTGCCAGCAGTTACTCGAAAGGACTAGCGGCGGAGACCCAGTACTTC. It codes for CASSYSKGLAAETQYF. The chain links TRBV6-5 to TRBJ2-5; 10 nucleotides align to TRBD2. Losses at the gene ends were 0 bases for V and 5 bases for J; bases not matched to a gene: 6. This CDR3 has 16 residues. Germline lookup yields CDR1 MNHEY and CDR2 SVGAGI.

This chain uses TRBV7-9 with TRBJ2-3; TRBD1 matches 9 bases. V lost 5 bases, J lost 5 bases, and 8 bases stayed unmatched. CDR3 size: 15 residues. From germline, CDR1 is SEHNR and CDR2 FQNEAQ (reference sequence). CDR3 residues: CASSPPRTGEDTQYF. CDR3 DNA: TGTGCCAGCAGCCCCCCGCGGACAGGGGAAGATACGCAGTATTTT.

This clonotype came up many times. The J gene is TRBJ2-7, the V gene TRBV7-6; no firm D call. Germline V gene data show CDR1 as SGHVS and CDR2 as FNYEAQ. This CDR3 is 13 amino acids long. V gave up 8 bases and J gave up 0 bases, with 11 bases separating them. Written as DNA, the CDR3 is TGTGCCAGCGGAACTCTAAGCTCCTACGAGCAGTACTTC. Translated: CASGTLSSYEQYF.

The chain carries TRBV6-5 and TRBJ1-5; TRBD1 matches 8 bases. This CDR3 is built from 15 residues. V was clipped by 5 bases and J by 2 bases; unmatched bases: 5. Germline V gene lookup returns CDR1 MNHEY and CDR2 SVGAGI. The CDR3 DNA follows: TGTGCCAGCAGTAAGACAGGGGCCGGCAATCAGCCCCAGCATTTT. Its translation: CASSKTGAGNQPQHF.

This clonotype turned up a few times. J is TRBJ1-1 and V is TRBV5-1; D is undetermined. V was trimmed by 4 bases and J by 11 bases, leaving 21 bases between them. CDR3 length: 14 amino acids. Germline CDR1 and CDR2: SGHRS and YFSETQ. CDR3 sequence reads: CASSPVPGAPYAFF. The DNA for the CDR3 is TGCGCCAGCAGCCCGGTTCCAGGAGCCCCCTACGCTTTCTTT.

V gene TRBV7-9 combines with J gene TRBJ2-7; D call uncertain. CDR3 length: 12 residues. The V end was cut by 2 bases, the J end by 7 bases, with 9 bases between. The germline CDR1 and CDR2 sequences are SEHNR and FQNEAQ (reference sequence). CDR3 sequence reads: CASSLWLREQYF. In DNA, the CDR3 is TGTGCCAGCAGCTTATGGTTGCGGGAGCAGTACTTC.

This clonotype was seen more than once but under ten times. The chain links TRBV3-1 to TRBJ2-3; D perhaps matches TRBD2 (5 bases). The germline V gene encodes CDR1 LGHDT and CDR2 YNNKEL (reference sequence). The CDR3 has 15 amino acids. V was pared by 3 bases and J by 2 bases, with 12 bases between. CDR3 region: CASSHLRGSTDTQYF. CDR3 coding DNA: TGTGCCAGCAGCCACTTACGGGGTTCCACAGATACGCAGTATTTT.